This TCR beta chain was found in a study of identical twins. A single record per CDR3 protein comes from TCRdb applying MiXCR to the 5' RACE reads. This sample has approximately 630,000 distinct CDR3 sequences; under 8.5% occur once, and the top ten carry less than 2%. Overall study results and limits: Models underestimated out-of-frame TCR alpha sharing in monozygotic twins. Out-of-frame alpha sequences common to twins were enriched for low generation probability.

This clonotype turned up a few times. Its antigen remains unknown. These same records also appear under a second study, on yellow fever vaccine responses in identical twins.

This TCR was recovered from a woman aged 18-30 years in good health. The sample comprised PBMCs.

The CDR3 loop reads CASGLAHPGTSGRASTYNEQFF. As DNA, the CDR3 is TGTGCTAGTGGTTTGGCACATCCCGGGACTAGCGGGAGGGCCTCCACCTACAATGAGCAGTTCTTC. The V gene is TRBV12-5, the J gene TRBJ2-1; 16 positions agree with TRBD2. The V and J ends lost 1 base and 2 bases, in that order; junction bases with no gene match: 14. CDR1 LGHNT and CDR2 FRNRAP come from the germline V gene. The CDR3 runs 22 residues.